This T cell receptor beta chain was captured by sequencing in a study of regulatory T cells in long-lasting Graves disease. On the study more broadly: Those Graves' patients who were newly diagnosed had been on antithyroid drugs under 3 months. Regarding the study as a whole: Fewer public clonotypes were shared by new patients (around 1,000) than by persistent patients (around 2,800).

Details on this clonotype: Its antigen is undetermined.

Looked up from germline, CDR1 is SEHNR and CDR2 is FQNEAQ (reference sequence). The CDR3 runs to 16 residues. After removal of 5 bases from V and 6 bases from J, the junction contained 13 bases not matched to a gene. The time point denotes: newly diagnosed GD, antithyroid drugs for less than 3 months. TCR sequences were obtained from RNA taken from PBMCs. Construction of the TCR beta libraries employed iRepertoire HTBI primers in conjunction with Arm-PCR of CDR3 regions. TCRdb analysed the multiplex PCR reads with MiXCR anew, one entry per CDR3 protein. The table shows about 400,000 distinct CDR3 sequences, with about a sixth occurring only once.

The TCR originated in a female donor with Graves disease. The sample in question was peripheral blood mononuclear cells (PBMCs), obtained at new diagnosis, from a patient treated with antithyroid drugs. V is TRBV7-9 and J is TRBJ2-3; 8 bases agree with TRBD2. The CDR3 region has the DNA TGTGCCAGCAGCCACTTAGCGGGAAGATTCGTTGATACGCAGTATTTT. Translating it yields CASSHLAGRFVDTQYF.